This T cell receptor beta chain appears in the sequencing data of a study of cytomegalovirus exposure and HLA in healthy donors. PCR primers comprised 60 Vbeta and 13 Jbeta primers. Assay: immunoSEQ multiplex PCR; the TCRdb copy retains only in-frame clones and omits some. Of 150,000 to 200,000 clones detected, approximately 71% appear once; the ten largest clones hold over 1.2%. Germline-derived CDR1 and CDR2 are MDHEN and SYDVKM. Deletions cut 3 bases from V and 6 bases from J, with 12 bases between. CDR3 length equals 14 residues. This rearrangement joins TRBV28 to TRBJ2-1; a possible D gene is TRBD1 (6 bases). This sequence was found in a man aged 50-60 years in good health and CMV-seronegative. The sequenced sample consisted of PBMCs. Here the CDR3 reads CASSFSDSFNEQFF. CDR3 nucleotide sequence: TGTGCCAGCAGTTTTTCGGACAGTTTCAATGAGCAGTTCTTC.